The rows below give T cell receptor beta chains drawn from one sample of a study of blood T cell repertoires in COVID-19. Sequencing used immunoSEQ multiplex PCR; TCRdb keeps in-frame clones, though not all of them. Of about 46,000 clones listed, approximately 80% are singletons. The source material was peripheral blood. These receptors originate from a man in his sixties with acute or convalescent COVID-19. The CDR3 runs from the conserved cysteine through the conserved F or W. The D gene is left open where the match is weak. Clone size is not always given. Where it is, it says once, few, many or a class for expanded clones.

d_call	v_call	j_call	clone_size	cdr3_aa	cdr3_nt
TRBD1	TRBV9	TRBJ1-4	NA	CASSTSGTGNEKLFF	TGTGCCAGCAGCACCTCCGGGACAGGAAATGAAAAACTGTTTTTT
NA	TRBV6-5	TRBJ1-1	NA	CASRQGLTEAFF	TGTGCCAGCAGACAGGGATTGACTGAAGCTTTCTTT
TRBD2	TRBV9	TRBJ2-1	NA	CASSPSGGTSGFIF	TGTGCCAGCAGCCCCTCGGGTGGGACTAGCGGATTTATCTTC
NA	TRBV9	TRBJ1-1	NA	CASSPDRLTEAFF	TGTGCCAGCAGCCCCGACAGACTCACTGAAGCTTTCTTT
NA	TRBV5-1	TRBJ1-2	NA	CASSLGSGNYGYTF	TGCGCCAGCAGCTTGGGGTCAGGGAACTATGGCTACACCTTC
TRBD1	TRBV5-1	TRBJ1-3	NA	CASSSADRVSGNTIYF	TGCGCCAGCAGCTCGGCCGACAGGGTCTCTGGAAACACCATATATTTT
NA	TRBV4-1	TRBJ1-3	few	CASSLTVLSGNTIYF	TGCGCCAGCAGCCTGACAGTCCTCTCTGGAAACACCATATATTTT
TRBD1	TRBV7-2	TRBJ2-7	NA	CASSSTGTYYEQYF	TGTGCCAGCAGCTCGACAGGGACATACTACGAGCAGTACTTC
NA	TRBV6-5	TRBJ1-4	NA	CASSYGRGGNEKLFF	TGTGCCAGCAGTTACGGGCGGGGGGGAAACGAAAAACTGTTTTTT
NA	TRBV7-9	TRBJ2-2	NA	CASSQRQAGELFF	TGTGCCAGCAGCCAAAGACAGGCCGGGGAGCTGTTTTTT
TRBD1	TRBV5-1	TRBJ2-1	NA	CASRQDRSNNEQFF	TGCGCCAGCAGACAGGACAGGAGCAACAATGAGCAGTTCTTC
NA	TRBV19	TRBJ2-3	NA	CASSIYDTQYF	TGTGCCAGTAGTATTTATGATACGCAGTATTTT
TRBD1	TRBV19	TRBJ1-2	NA	CASSPPTGHYGYTF	TGTGCCAGTAGTCCACCGACAGGGCACTATGGCTACACCTTC
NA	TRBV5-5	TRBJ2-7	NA	CASSLARWSYEQYF	TGTGCCAGCAGCTTGGCTCGGTGGAGTTACGAGCAGTACTTC
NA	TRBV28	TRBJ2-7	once	CASAGVGFEQYF	TGTGCCAGCGCCGGGGTGGGCTTCGAGCAGTACTTC
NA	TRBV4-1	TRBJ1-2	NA	CASSQEGQATFGYTF	TGCGCCAGCAGCCAAGAGGGGCAGGCCACCTTCGGCTACACCTTC
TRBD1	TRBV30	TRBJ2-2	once	CAWTPAVGQGENTGELFF	TGTGCCTGGACCCCCGCCGTGGGACAGGGCGAAAACACCGGGGAGCTGTTTTTT
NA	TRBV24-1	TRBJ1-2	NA	CATSDLVGPGESYTF	TGTGCCACCAGTGATTTGGTTGGGCCTGGGGAGAGCTACACCTTC
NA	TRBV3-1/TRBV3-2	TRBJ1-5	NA	CASSQGGTRVGNQPQHF	TGTGCCAGCAGCCAAGGAGGGACTCGGGTTGGCAATCAGCCCCAGCATTTT
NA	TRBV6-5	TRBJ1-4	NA	CASSYYPDEKLFF	TGTGCCAGCAGTTACTATCCGGATGAAAAACTGTTTTTT
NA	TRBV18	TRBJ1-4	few	CASSPPVSRGGEKLFF	TGTGCCAGCTCACCACCGGTTTCTCGGGGTGGTGAAAAACTGTTTTTT
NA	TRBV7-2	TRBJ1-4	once	CASSLGTRNEKLFF	TGTGCCAGCAGCCTGGGGACAAGGAATGAAAAACTGTTTTTT
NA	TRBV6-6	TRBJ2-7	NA	CASRYITGDEQYF	TGTGCCAGCAGATATATCACAGGAGACGAGCAGTACTTC
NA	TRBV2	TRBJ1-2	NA	CASSERYGYTF	TGTGCCAGCAGTGAGCGGTATGGCTACACCTTC
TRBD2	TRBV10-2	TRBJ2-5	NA	CASSEWEGLGETQYF	TGCGCCAGCAGTGAGTGGGAGGGGTTGGGAGAGACCCAGTACTTC
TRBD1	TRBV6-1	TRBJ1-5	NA	CASSEEGTGWEPQHF	TGTGCCAGCAGTGAGGAGGGGACAGGGTGGGAGCCCCAGCATTTT
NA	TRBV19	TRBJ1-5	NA	CASSNRYNQPQHF	TGTGCCAGTAGTAACCGGTACAATCAGCCCCAGCATTTT
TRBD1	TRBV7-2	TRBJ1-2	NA	CASSSWDRDGYTF	TGTGCCAGCAGCTCCTGGGACAGGGATGGCTACACCTTC
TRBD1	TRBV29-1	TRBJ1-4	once	CSVTGTGNEKLFF	TGCAGCGTAACCGGGACAGGGAATGAAAAACTGTTTTTT
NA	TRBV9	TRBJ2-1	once	CASSVGSYNEQFF	TGTGCCAGCAGCGTAGGCAGCTACAATGAGCAGTTCTTC
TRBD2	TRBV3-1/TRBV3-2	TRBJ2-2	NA	CASGAGVRTGELFF	TGTGCCAGCGGAGCGGGGGTGAGAACCGGGGAGCTGTTTTTT
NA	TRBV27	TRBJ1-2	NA	CASSLDRRGDYGYTF	TGTGCCAGCAGTTTAGATCGCAGGGGAGACTATGGCTACACCTTC
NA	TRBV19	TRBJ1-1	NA	CASSIRGNTEAFF	TGTGCCAGTAGTATAAGGGGGAACACTGAAGCTTTCTTT
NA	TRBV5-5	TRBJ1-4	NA	CASSAPSATNEKLFF	TGTGCCAGCAGCGCGCCGTCTGCAACTAATGAAAAACTGTTTTTT
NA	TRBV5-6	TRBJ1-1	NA	CASSNTGNTEAFF	TGTGCCAGCAGCAATACAGGGAACACTGAAGCTTTCTTT
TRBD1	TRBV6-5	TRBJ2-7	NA	CASREYRGSSYEQYF	TGTGCCAGCAGGGAGTACAGGGGATCCTCCTACGAGCAGTACTTC
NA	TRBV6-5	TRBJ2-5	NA	CASSQNSQETQYF	TGTGCCAGCAGTCAGAACAGCCAAGAGACCCAGTACTTC
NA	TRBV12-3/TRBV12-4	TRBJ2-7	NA	CASSFRGEQYF	TGTGCCAGCAGTTTCAGGGGTGAGCAGTACTTC
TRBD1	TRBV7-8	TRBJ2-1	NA	CASSPQGQVNEQFF	TGTGCCAGCAGCCCACAGGGACAGGTCAATGAGCAGTTCTTC
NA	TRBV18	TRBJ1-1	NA	CASSPSGFQNTEAFF	TGTGCCAGCTCACCCTCGGGATTTCAGAACACTGAAGCTTTCTTT
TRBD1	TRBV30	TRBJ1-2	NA	CAWSYPDRDGYTF	TGTGCCTGGAGTTACCCGGACAGGGACGGCTACACCTTC
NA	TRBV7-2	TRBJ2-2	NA	CASSLRRGSTGELFF	TGTGCCAGCAGCTTGAGAAGGGGGTCCACCGGGGAGCTGTTTTTT
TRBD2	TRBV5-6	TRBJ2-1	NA	CASSGRLAGRRGEQFF	TGTGCCAGCAGCGGTCGACTAGCGGGGCGGCGGGGAGAGCAGTTCTTC
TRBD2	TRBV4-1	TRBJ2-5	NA	CASSRLAGTQETQYF	TGCGCCAGCAGCAGACTAGCGGGGACCCAAGAGACCCAGTACTTC
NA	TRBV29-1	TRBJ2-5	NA	CSGRTGPGAIQETQYF	TGCAGCGGCCGAACGGGGCCAGGGGCCATCCAAGAGACCCAGTACTTC